This section outlines one T cell receptor (beta chain) sequence together with its context. Seattle patients were enrolled while actively infected and followed longitudinally. The data stem from a study of blood T cell repertoires in COVID-19. Across the study: Samples came from the United States, Italy and Spain, spanning acute and convalescent COVID-19. Sources were T cells, B-cell-depleted T cells, or PBMCs; the material itself was cDNA or gDNA.

This CDR3 region has 15 residues. Looked up from germline, CDR1 is MNHEY and CDR2 is SVGEGT. With 2 bases clipped from V and 4 bases from J, the junction kept 4 bases outside the gene matches. Original analysis: From reference gene primer amplification, estimates of nucleated cell counts were derived. TCRdb keeps only in-frame clones here, not all; method: immunoSEQ multiplex PCR. V and J calls and clone size are given by that table; D and trimming were obtained from the DNA. Of around 400,000 clones in the sample, more than 70% are singletons; the top ten hold about 2.1%. The chain has TRBV6-2 or TRBV6-3 and TRBJ1-5; 8 bases map to TRBD1. The sequence was collected from a woman aged 60 to 75 with COVID-19, enrolled during active disease. Specimen: peripheral blood. The CDR3 is CASSYPGTGNQPQHF. The DNA for the CDR3 is TGTGCCAGCAGTTACCCCGGGACAGGTAATCAGCCCCAGCATTTT.